This T cell receptor beta chain came from a study of blood T cell repertoires in COVID-19. The data were produced by immunoSEQ multiplex PCR, yet TCRdb's version contains in-frame clones alone and is incomplete. The profile shows over 200,000 clones, around 84% of them singletons. Sequencing was done on a sample of peripheral blood. The TCR originated in a woman aged 80 or over with active or convalescent COVID-19.

CDR3 amino acids: CASSPDRVNTEAFF. In DNA form, the CDR3 reads TGTGCCAGCAGCCCGGACAGAGTGAACACTGAAGCTTTCTTT. The V call is TRBV4-2, the J call TRBJ1-1; the D gene is possibly TRBD1 (6 bases). Trimming cost V 4 bases and J 0 bases, with 9 bases left between them. From germline, CDR1 is LGHNA and CDR2 YNFKEQ. The CDR3 has 14 amino acids.